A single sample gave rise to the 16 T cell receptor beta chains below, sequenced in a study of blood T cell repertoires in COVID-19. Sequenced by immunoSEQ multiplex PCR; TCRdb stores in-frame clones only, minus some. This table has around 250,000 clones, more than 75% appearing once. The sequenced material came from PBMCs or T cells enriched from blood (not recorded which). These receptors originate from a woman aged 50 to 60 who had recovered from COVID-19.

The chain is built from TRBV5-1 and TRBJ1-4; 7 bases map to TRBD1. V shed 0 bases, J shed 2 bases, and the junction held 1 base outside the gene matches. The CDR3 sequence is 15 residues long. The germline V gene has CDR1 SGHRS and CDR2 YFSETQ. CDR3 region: CASSLEQGTNEKLFF. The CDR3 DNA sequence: TGCGCCAGCAGCTTGGAACAGGGGACTAATGAAAAACTGTTTTTT. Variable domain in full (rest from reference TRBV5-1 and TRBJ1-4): KAGVTQTPRYLIKTRGQQVTLSCSPISGHRSVSWYQQTPGQGLQFLFEYFSETQRNKGNFPGRFSGRQFSNSRSEMNVSTLELGDSALYLCASSLEQGTNEKLFFGSGTQLSVL.

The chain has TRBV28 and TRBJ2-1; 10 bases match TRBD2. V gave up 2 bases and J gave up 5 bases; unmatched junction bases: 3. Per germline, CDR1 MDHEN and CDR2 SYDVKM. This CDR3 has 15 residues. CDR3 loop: CASSLRTSGHNEQFF. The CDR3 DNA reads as TGTGCCAGCAGTTTACGGACTAGCGGACACAATGAGCAGTTCTTC.

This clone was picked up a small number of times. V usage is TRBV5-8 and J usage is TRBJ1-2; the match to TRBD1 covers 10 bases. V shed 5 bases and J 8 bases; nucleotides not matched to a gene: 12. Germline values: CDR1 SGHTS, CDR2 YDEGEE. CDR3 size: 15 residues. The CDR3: CASRATGGWSWGYTF. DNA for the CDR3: TGTGCCAGCAGGGCGACAGGGGGCTGGTCGTGGGGCTACACCTTC.

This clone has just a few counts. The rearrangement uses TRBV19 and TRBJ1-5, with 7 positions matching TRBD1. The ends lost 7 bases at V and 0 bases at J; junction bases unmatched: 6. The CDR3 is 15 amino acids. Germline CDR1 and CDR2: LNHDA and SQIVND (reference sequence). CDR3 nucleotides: TGTGCCAGTACTAGGACAGGAGTTAGCAATCAGCCCCAGCATTTT. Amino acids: CASTRTGVSNQPQHF.

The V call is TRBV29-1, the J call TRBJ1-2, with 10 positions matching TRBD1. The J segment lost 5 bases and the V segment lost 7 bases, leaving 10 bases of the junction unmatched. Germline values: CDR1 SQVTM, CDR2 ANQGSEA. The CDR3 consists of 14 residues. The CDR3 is CSAGTGVATYGYTF. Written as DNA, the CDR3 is TGCAGCGCTGGGACAGGGGTTGCAACTTATGGCTACACCTTC.

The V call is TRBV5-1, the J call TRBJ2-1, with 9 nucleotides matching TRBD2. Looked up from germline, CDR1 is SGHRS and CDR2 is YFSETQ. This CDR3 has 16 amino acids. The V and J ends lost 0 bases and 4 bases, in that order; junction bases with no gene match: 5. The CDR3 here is CASSLEGGREYNEQFF. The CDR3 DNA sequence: TGCGCCAGCAGCTTGGAAGGCGGGAGGGAATACAATGAGCAGTTCTTC.

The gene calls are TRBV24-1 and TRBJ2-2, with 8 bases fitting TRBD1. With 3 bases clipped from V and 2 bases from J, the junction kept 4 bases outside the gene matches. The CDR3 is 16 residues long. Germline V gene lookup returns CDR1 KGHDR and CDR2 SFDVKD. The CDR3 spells CATSDPGQGNTGELFF. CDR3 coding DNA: TGTGCCACCAGTGATCCTGGACAGGGAAACACCGGGGAGCTGTTTTTT.

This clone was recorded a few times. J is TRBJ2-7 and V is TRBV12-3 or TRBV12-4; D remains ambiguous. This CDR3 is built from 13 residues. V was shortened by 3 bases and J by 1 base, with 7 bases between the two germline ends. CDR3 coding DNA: TGTGCCAGCAGTTTCCAACTTTCCTACGAGCAGTACTTC. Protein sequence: CASSFQLSYEQYF.

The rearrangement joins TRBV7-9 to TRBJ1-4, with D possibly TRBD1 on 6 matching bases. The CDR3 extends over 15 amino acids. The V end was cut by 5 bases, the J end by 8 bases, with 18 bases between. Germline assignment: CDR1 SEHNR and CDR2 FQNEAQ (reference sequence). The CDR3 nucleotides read TGTGCCAGCAGCGGTCAGGGGCAGGGTTGGGAAAAACTGTTTTTT. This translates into CASSGQGQGWEKLFF.

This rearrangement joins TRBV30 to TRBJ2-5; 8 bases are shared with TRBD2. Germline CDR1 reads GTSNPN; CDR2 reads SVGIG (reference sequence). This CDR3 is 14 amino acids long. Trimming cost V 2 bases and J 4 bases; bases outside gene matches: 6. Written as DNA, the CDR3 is TGTGCCTGGAGTAAGGGCCTAGCGGGAGAGACCCAGTACTTC. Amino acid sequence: CAWSKGLAGETQYF.

CDR3 coding DNA: TGTGCCATCAGTGATAAGGAGGGGTGGAATGGCTACACCTTC. Protein: CAISDKEGWNGYTF. This chain links TRBV10-3 with TRBJ1-2; tentative D call: TRBD1 (5 bases). The V end was cut by 3 bases, the J end by 6 bases, with 14 bases between. Germline V gene data show CDR1 as ENHRY and CDR2 as SYGVKD. The CDR3 runs 14 residues.

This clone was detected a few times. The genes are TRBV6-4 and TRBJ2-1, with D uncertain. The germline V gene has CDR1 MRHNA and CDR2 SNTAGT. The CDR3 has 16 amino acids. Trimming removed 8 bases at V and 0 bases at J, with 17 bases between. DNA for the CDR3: TGTGCCAGCTCCCGAAACGCGGAGAGCTCCTACAATGAGCAGTTCTTC. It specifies CASSRNAESSYNEQFF.

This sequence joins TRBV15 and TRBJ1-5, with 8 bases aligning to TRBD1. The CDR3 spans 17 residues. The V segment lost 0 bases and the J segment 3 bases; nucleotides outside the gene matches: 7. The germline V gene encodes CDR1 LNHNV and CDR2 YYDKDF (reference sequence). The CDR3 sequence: CATSRDRTGWYNQPQHF. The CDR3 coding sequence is TGTGCCACCAGCAGAGACCGGACAGGGTGGTACAATCAGCCCCAGCATTTT.

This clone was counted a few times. This chain's CDR3 is CASSFGGAGELFF. The CDR3 region has the DNA TGTGCCAGCAGTTTTGGGGGGGCAGGGGAGCTGTTTTTT. The rearrangement uses TRBV12-3 or TRBV12-4 and TRBJ2-2, with D maybe TRBD2 (7 bases). The CDR3 is 13 amino acids. The V and J ends lost 3 bases and 8 bases respectively, with 10 bases between them.

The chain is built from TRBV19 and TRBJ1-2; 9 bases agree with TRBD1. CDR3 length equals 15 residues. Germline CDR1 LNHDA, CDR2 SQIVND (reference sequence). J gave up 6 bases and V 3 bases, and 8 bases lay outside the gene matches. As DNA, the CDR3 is TGTGCCAGTAGTATGGAAGGACAGGGGCAAGATGGCTACACCTTC. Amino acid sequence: CASSMEGQGQDGYTF.

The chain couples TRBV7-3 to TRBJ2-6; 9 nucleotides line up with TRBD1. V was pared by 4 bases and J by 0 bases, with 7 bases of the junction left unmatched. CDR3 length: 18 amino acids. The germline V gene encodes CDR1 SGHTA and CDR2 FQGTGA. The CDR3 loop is CASSSPGQGDSGANVLTF. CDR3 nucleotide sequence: TGTGCCAGCAGCTCTCCGGGACAGGGCGACTCTGGGGCCAACGTCCTGACTTTC. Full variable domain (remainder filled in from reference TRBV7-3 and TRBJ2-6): GAGVSQTPSNKVTEKGKYVELRCDPISGHTALYWYRQSLGQGPEFLIYFQGTGAADDSGLPNDRFFAVRPEGSVSTLKIQRTERGDSAVYLCASSSPGQGDSGANVLTFGAGSRLTVL.